These 2 T cell receptor beta chains share one sample of origin, sequenced in a study of blood T cell repertoires in COVID-19. Assay: immunoSEQ multiplex PCR; the TCRdb copy retains only in-frame clones and omits some. The sample holds 98,000 or so clones, 86% seen once. Sequenced: peripheral blood. The receptors were sampled from a woman aged 55-69 years in a cohort sampled during active or convalescent COVID-19.

For the CDR3, the DNA is TGTGCCAGCAGCTTAGGGCAGCGCTATGGCTACACCTTC. This encodes CASSLGQRYGYTF. This chain links TRBV7-9 with TRBJ1-2, with D hard to call. The ends were cut back, 1 base at V and 4 bases at J, with 7 bases in the middle. This CDR3 is built from 13 residues. Per the germline V gene, CDR1 is SEHNR and CDR2 is FQNEAQ (reference sequence).

This chain connects TRBV15 to TRBJ1-1; 7 bases map to TRBD1. CDR3 length equals 14 residues. V lost 5 bases and J lost 3; bases outside the gene matches: 6. Germline V gives CDR1 LNHNV, CDR2 YYDKDF (reference sequence). The CDR3 DNA follows: TGTGCCACCAGCCGAACACAGGGGTACACTGAAGCTTTCTTT. Translating it yields CATSRTQGYTEAFF.